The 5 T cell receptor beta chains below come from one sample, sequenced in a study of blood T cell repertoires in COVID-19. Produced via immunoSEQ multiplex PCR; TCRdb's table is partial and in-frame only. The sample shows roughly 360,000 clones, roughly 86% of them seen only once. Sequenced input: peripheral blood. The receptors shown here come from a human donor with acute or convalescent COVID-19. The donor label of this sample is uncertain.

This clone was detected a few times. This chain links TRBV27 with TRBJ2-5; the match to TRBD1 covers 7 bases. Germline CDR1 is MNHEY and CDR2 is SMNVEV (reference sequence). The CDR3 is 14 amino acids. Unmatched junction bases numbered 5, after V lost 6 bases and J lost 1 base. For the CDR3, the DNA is TGTGCCAGCAGACGAGGACAGGTCCAAGAGACCCAGTACTTC. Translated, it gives CASRRGQVQETQYF.

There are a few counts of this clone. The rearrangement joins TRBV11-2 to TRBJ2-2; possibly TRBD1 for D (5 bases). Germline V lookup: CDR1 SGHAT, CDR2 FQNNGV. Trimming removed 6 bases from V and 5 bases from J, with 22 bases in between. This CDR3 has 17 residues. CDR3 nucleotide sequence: TGTGCCAGCAGACACCTGTTGGGGCAGGACGGTACCGGGGAGCTGTTTTTT. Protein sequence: CASRHLLGQDGTGELFF.

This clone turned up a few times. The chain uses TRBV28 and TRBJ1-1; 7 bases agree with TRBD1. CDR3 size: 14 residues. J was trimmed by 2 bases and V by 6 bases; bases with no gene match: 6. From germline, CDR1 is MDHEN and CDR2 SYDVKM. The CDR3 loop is CASRPGTANTEAFF. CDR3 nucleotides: TGTGCCAGCAGACCCGGGACAGCTAACACTGAAGCTTTCTTT.

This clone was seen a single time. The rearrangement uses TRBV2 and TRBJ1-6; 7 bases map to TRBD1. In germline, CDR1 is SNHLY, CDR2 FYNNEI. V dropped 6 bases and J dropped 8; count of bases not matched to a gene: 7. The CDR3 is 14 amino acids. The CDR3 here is CASRRQGLDSPLHF. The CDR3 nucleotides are TGTGCCAGCAGACGACAGGGTTTAGATTCACCCCTCCACTTT. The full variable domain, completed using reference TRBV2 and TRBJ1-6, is EPEVTQTPSHQVTQMGQEVILRCVPISNHLYFYWYRQILGQKVEFLVSFYNNEISEKSEIFDDQFSVERPDGSNFTLKIRSTKLEDSAMYFCASRRQGLDSPLHFGNGTRLTVT.

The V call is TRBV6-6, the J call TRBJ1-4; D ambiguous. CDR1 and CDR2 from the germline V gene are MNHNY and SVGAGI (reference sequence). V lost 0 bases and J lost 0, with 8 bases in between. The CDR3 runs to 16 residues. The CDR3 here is CASSYSSSATNEKLFF. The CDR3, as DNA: TGTGCCAGCAGTTACTCGAGCAGCGCAACTAATGAAAAACTGTTTTTT.